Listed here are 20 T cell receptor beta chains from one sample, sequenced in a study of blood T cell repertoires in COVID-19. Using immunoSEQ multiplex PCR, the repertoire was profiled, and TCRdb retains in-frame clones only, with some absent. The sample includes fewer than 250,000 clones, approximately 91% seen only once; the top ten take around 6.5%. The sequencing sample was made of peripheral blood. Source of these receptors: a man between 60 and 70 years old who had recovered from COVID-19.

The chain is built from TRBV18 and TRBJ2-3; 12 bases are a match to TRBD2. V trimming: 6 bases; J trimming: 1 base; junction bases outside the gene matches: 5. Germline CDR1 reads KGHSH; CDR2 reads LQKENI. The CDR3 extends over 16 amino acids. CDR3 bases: TGTGCCAGCTCTCTACGACTAGCGGGGGGCACAGATACGCAGTATTTT. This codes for CASSLRLAGGTDTQYF.

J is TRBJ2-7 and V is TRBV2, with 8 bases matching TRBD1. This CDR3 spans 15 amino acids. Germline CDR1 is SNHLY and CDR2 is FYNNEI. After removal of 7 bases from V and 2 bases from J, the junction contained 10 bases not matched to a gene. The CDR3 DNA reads TGTGCCAGCAACGCAAATGACAGGGGACCCTACGAGCAGTACTTC. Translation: CASNANDRGPYEQYF.

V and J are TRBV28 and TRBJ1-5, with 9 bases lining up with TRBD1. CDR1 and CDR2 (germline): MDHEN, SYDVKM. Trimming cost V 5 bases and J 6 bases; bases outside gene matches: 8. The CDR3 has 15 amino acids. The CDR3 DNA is TGTGCCAGCAGTGTCCGGGACAGGGTTGGTCAGCCCCAGCATTTT. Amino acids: CASSVRDRVGQPQHF.

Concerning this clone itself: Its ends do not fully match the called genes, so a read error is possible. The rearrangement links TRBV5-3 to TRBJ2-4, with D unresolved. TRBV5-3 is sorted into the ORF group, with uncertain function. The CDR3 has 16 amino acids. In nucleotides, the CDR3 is TGTGCCAGAAGCCCCGCCCTACTGGTAGCCAGAAACATTCAGTACTTC. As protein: CARSPALLVARNIQYF.

CDR3 in DNA: TGTGCCAGCAGTCCATGGACAGGGAACAATCAGCCCCAGCATTTT. Encoded protein: CASSPWTGNNQPQHF. This rearrangement joins TRBV6-2 or TRBV6-3 to TRBJ1-5; 8 positions match TRBD1. Germline CDR1 is MNHEY and CDR2 is SVGEGT. Trimming cost V 5 bases and J 3 bases; bases outside gene matches: 6. The CDR3 runs to 15 residues.

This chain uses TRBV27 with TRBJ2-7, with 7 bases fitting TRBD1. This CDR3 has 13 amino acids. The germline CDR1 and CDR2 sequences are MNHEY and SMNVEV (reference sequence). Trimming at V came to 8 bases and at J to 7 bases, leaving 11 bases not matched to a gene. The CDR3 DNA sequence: TGTGCCAGCCGAGGACAGGCCCTCCGTGAGCAGTACTTC. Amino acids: CASRGQALREQYF.

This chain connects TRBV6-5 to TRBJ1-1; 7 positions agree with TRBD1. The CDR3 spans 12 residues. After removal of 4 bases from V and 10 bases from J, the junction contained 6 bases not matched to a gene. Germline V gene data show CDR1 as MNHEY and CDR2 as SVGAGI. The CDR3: CASSSRGLVAFF. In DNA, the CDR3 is TGTGCCAGCAGTTCGAGGGGGCTCGTAGCTTTCTTT.

The CDR3 DNA reads TGTGCCAGTAGTATTCAACACCCCAGCAATCAGCCCCAGCATTTT. Translated: CASSIQHPSNQPQHF. The chain is built from TRBV19 and TRBJ1-5; D unresolved. The CDR3 is made up of 15 amino acids. Germline CDR1 reads LNHDA; CDR2 reads SQIVND (reference sequence). V was clipped by 3 bases and J by 1 base, with 10 bases between them.

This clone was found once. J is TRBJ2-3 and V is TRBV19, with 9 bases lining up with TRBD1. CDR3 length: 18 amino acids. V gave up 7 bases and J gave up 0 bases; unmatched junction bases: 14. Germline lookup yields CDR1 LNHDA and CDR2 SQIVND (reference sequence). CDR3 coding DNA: TGTGCCAGTAAAGCGGACAGGGGAATAATCCCTAGCACAGATACGCAGTATTTT. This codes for CASKADRGIIPSTDTQYF. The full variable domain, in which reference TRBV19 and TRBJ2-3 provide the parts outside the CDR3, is DGGITQSPKYLFRKEGQNVTLSCEQNLNHDAMYWYRQDPGQGLRLIYYSQIVNDFQKGDIAEGYSVSREKKESFPLTVTSAQKNPTAFYLCASKADRGIIPSTDTQYFGPGTRLTVL.

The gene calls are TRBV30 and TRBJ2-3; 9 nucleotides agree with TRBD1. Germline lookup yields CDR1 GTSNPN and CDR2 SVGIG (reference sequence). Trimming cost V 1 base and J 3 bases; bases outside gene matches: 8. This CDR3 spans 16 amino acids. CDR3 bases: TGTGCCTGGAGTGAACAGGGGGCCTTGGGGACAGATACGCAGTATTTT. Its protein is CAWSEQGALGTDTQYF.

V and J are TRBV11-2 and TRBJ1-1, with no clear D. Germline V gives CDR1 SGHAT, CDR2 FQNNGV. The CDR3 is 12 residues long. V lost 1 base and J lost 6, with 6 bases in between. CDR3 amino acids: CASSLGRAEAFF. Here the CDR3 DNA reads TGTGCCAGCAGCTTAGGCCGGGCTGAAGCTTTCTTT.

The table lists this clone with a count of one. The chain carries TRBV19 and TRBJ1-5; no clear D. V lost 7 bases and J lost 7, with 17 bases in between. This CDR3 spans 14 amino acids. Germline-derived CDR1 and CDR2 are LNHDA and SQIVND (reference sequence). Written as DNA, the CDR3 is TGTGCCAGTACCAATCTGGGCAGCGGGCAGCCCCAGCATTTT. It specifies CASTNLGSGQPQHF.

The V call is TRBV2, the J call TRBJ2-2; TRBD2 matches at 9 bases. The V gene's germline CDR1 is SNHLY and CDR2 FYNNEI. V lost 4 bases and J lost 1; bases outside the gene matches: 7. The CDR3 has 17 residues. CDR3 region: CASSARQLAGNTGELFF. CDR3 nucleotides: TGTGCCAGCAGTGCGAGGCAACTAGCGGGGAACACCGGGGAGCTGTTTTTT.

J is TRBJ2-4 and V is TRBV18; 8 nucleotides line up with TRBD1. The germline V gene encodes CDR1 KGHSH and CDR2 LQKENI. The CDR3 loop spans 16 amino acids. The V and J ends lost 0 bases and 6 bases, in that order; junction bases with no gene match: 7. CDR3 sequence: CASSPPTGDNLNIQYF. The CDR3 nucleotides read TGTGCCAGCTCACCACCGACAGGGGATAATCTAAACATTCAGTACTTC.

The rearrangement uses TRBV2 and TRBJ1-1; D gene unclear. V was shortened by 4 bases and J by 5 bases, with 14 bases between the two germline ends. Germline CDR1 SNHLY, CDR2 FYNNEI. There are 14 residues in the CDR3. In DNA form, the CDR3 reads TGTGCCAGCAGTGGGATCGGGGTTGGGACTGAAGCTTTCTTT. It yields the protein CASSGIGVGTEAFF.

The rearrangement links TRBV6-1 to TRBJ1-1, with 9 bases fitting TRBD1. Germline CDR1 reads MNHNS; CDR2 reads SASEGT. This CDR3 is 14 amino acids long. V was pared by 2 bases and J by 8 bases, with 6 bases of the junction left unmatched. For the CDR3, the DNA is TGTGCCAGCAGTGAAAACCACAGGGGGCGGGAAGCTTTCTTT. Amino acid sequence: CASSENHRGREAFF.

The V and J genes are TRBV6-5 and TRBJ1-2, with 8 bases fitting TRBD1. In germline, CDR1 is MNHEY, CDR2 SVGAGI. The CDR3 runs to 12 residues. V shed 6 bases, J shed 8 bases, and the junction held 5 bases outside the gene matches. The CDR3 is CASRRQGSGYTF. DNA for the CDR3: TGTGCCAGCAGAAGACAGGGGAGCGGCTACACCTTC.

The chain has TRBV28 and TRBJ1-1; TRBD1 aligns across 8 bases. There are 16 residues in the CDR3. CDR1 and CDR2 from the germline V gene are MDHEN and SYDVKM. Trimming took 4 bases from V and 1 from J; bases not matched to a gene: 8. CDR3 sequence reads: CASSSPGTGPNTEAFF. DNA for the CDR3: TGTGCCAGCAGTTCCCCAGGGACAGGACCGAACACTGAAGCTTTCTTT.

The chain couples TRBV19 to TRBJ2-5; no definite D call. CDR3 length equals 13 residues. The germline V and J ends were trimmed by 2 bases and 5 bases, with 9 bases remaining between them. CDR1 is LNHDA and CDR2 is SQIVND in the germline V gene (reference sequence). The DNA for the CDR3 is TGTGCCAGTAGTATATGGCCTCCGGAGACCCAGTACTTC. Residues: CASSIWPPETQYF.

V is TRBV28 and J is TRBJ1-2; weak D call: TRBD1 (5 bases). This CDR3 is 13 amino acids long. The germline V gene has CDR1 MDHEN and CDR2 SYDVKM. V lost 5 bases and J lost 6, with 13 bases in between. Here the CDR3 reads CASSRRELNGYTF. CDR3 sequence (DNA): TGTGCCAGCAGTCGCAGGGAACTGAATGGCTACACCTTC.